This T cell receptor (beta chain) emerged from a study of CD8 T cells in Susac syndrome (dated 2019 in TCRdb). Background on the whole study: Among the sequenced Susac syndrome patients, over five had clinically active disease and 8 or 9 were in clinical remission. At blood withdrawal, Susac syndrome patients were either therapy-naive, taking corticosteroids (in some cases with IVIg as well), or taking IVIg alone. Whether CD8+ T cell activation and differentiation in Susac syndrome was antigen driven was tested using repertoire sequencing. The study compared CD8+ T cell repertoire clonality among over ten healthy donors, roughly 14 Susac syndrome patients and 15 multiple sclerosis patients.

Spanning cysteine to phenylalanine, the CDR3 consists of 15 amino acids. Only the CDR3 DNA is retained, 45 bases long and in frame from the first base. From the germline V gene, CDR1 is ENHRY and CDR2 is SYGVKD. V ends up 2 bases short and J 4 bases short, with an unmatched junction base count of 4. Peripheral blood CD8+ and CD4+ T cells from healthy donors, Susac syndrome patients and multiple sclerosis patients were profiled by high-throughput TCR beta sequencing. Recently defined diagnostic criteria for definite or probable disease were met by the Susac syndrome patients. Bulk CD8+ and CD4+ T cells were purified magnetically by negative isolation, whereas CD8+ TEMRA cells were enriched by FACS. Blood was drawn into EDTA tubes, processed within 24 hours, and PBMCs were isolated by density gradient centrifugation. PBMCs intended for TCR sequencing were cryopreserved in liquid nitrogen and thawed later in a water bath at 37 degrees C. Purity of sorted or isolated CD4+, CD8+ and CD8+ TEMRA cells was at least 90%.

RNA was extracted using the RNeasy kit, and roughly 0.5 to 1 ug of the RNA was reverse transcribed with random hexamers. The immunoSEQ multiplex PCR assay, which covers 54 Vbeta and 13 Jbeta segments, was used to amplify TCR beta CDR3 regions. PCR amplification bias was corrected by using a synthetic template baseline for primer optimization and computational correction. The original pipeline was this. Reads were assigned to V, D and J genes according to IMGT and analyzed in immunoSEQ Analyzer, with only productive sequences retained. To calculate clonality, Shannon entropy was normalized by log2 of the number of productive unique sequences and then subtracted from one. For each patient and control, public and private clones were evaluated within the 100 most prevalent clones. Clones were defined as Susac-specific if absent from the healthy and MS cohorts, from around 1,000 published viral clones and from other ImmuneACCESS disease sequences. TCRdb itself trimmed the public reads at Q25 with fastp, ran MiXCR and retained productive beta chains. Every entry covers one CDR3 protein and lists the most common genes and DNA from its rows. None of the V and J calls come from the authors' own analysis; TCRdb made them. This sample has some 200,000 distinct CDR3 sequences in its table, and just under 95% of those were observed once. Together, the top ten hold around 0.16% of the sample.

Broad study findings and their caveats: Clonal expansion was observed in Susac syndrome CD8+ repertoires, with the highest expansion in CD8+ TEMRA cells and greater expansion in clinically active than in remitting patients. The study acknowledged that relatively few individuals were included in the TCR sequencing and HLA analysis. Over 15 Susac-specific public clones were identified in the total CD8+ repertoire, and roughly five Susac-specific public clones were identified in the CD8+ TEMRA repertoire.

With respect to this clonotype: Its binding antigen is unknown. Qualities for individual bases were not recorded, and no much larger clone is one base off.

This clonotype originated in a human donor with Susac syndrome. The chain is made from TRBV10-3 and TRBJ2-3, with 9 central nucleotides matching TRBD2. Sequencing was performed on CD8+ T cells from PBMCs. The CDR3 amino acid sequence is: CAISEQRGAADTQYF. The nucleotide sequence is given as TGTGCCATCAGTGAGCAGCGGGGGGCCGCAGATACGCAGTATTTT.